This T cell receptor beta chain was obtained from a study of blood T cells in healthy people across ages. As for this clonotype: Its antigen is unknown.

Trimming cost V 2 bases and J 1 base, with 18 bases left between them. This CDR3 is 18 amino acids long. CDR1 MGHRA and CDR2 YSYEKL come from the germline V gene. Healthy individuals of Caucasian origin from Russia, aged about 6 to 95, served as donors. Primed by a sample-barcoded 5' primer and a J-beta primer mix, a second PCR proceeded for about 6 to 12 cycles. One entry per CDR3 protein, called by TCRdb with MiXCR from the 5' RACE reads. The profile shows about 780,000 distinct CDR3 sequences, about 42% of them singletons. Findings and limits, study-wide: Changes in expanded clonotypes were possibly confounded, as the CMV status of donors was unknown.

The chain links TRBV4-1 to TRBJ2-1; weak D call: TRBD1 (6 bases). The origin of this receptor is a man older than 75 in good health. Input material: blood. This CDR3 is CASSQPQQGSGSYNEQFF. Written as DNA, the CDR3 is TGCGCCAGCAGCCAACCTCAACAGGGTTCTGGGTCCTACAATGAGCAGTTCTTC.